This paragraph covers one T cell receptor (beta chain) sequence. The data are from a study of OX40 agonist ivuxolimab in advanced cancers. There are 16 residues in the CDR3. J lost 4 bases, V lost 8 bases, and 15 bases had no gene match. CDR1 MRHNA and CDR2 SNTAGT come from the germline V gene. Using immunoSEQ multiplex PCR, the repertoire was profiled, and TCRdb retains in-frame clones only, with some absent. The sample records approximately 98,000 clones, under 85% being singletons. This chain joins TRBV6-4 and TRBJ2-5; TRBD2 matches at 8 bases. The sequenced sample was CD4+ or CD8+ T cells sorted from blood, obtained in a trial of the OX40 agonist ivuxolimab. This receptor was identified in an adult with an advanced solid tumor such as melanoma, head and neck, liver or kidney cancer. The CDR3, as DNA: TGTGCCAGCGACGGCTCGGGAGGGCCAGGGAGAGAGACCCAGTACTTC. Its protein product is CASDGSGGPGRETQYF.